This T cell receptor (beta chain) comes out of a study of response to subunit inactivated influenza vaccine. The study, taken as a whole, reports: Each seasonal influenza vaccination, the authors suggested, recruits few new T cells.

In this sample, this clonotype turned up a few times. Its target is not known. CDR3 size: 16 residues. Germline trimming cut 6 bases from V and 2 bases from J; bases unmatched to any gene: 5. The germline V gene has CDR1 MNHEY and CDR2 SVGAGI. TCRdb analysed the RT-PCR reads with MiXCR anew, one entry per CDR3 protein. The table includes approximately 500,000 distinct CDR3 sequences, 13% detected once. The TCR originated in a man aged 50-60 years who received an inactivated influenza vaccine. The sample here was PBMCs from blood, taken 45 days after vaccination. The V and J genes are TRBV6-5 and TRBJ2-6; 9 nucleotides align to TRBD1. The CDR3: CASSLRQGAGANVLTF. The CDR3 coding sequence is TGTGCCAGCAGCTTACGACAGGGGGCTGGGGCCAACGTCCTGACTTTC.